The 25 T cell receptor beta chains below come from one sample, sequenced in a study of radiotherapy plus CTLA-4 blockade in lung cancer. Sequenced by immunoSEQ multiplex PCR; TCRdb stores in-frame clones only, minus some. The sample includes some 70,000 clones, roughly 85% of them seen just once. The specimen comprised peripheral blood, sampled from a patient treated with radiotherapy plus ipilimumab. The receptors derive from a human donor with non-small cell lung cancer who had a complete response to radiotherapy plus ipilimumab.

The chain is built from TRBV4-3 and TRBJ1-4; D remains ambiguous. This CDR3 has 19 residues. Germline assignment: CDR1 LGHNA and CDR2 YSLEER. V lost 0 bases and J 3 bases, leaving 20 bases between the germline ends. The CDR3 coding sequence is TGCGCCAGCAGCCAAGACCTTGCCCTGGGAGGTCGGTCTAATGAAAAACTGTTTTTT. Protein: CASSQDLALGGRSNEKLFF.

The J gene is TRBJ2-3, the V gene TRBV11-2, with TRBD1 as a possible D gene (5 bases). The CDR3 contains 13 residues. Trimming cost V 5 bases and J 1 base, with 7 bases left between them. Germline V gene data show CDR1 as SGHAT and CDR2 as FQNNGV. For the CDR3, the DNA is TGTGCCAGCAGCATACAGGGCACAGATACGCAGTATTTT. Protein: CASSIQGTDTQYF.

The rearrangement links TRBV7-2 to TRBJ2-1; D might be TRBD2 (5 bases). Looked up from germline, CDR1 is SGHTA and CDR2 is FQGNSA. Trimming shortened V by 3 bases and J by 10 bases, and 10 bases separated the two germline ends. The CDR3 runs to 12 residues. The CDR3 DNA sequence: TGTGCCAGCAGCTTTGCGGGTGGAGAGCAGTTCTTC. Protein sequence: CASSFAGGEQFF.

Remarks on this clone: One end of the junction does not line up with germline, which may come from a read error. The chain joins TRBV11-3 to TRBJ1-4, with D unclear. CDR1 is SGHNT and CDR2 is YENEEA in the germline V gene. The CDR3 runs 15 residues. This CDR3 reads CASSLGLVGNEKLLF. CDR3 in DNA: TGTGCCAGCAGCTTAGGACTCGTGGGAAATGAAAAACTGCTTTTT.

The chain uses TRBV5-4 and TRBJ2-5; the match to TRBD2 covers 9 bases. The CDR3 has 15 residues. V was pared by 2 bases and J by 5 bases, with 7 bases of the junction left unmatched. Germline CDR1 and CDR2: SGHNT and YYREEE (reference sequence). CDR3: CASSLMGLAGETQYF. DNA of the CDR3: TGTGCCAGCAGCTTAATGGGACTAGCCGGGGAGACCCAGTACTTC. Complete variable domain (other parts from reference TRBV5-4 and TRBJ2-5): ETGVTQSPTHLIKTRGQQVTLRCSSQSGHNTVSWYQQALGQGPQFIFQYYREEENGRGNFPPRFSGLQFPNYSSELNVNALELDDSALYLCASSLMGLAGETQYFGPGTRLLVL.

In this sample, this clone turned up a few times. The rearrangement uses TRBV9 and TRBJ1-1; D gene uncertain. V lost 0 bases to trimming and J lost 1 base, with 16 bases between them. The length of the CDR3 is 17 residues. Germline V gives CDR1 SGDLS, CDR2 YYNGEE. CDR3 residues: CASSVGISVVGNTEAFF. The DNA for the CDR3 is TGTGCCAGCAGCGTAGGAATTTCGGTTGTGGGGAACACTGAAGCTTTCTTT.

This clone was detected once. The chain is built from TRBV5-4 and TRBJ2-7; the D gene is possibly TRBD1 (5 bases). Trimming cost V 4 bases and J 10 bases, with 15 bases left between them. Germline CDR1 SGHNT, CDR2 YYREEE (reference sequence). There are 12 residues in the CDR3. The CDR3 loop reads CASSLNRNLQYF. The CDR3 nucleotides are TGTGCCAGCAGCCTGAACAGGAATCTACAGTACTTC.

This chain uses TRBV13 with TRBJ1-6; no firm D call. The CDR3 contains 15 residues. Germline V gene sequence: CDR1 PRHDT, CDR2 FYEKMQ (reference sequence). Trimming removed 0 bases from V and 7 bases from J, with 10 bases in between. The chain's CDR3 is CASSLGAGLNSPLHF. The CDR3 DNA sequence: TGTGCCAGCAGCTTAGGCGCCGGGTTGAATTCACCCCTCCACTTT.

This clone has more than one count but fewer than ten. The rearrangement links TRBV10-3 to TRBJ2-7; 8 bases fit TRBD1. Germline CDR1 is ENHRY and CDR2 is SYGVKD. Germline trimming cut 3 bases from V and 4 bases from J; bases unmatched to any gene: 2. This CDR3 contains 13 residues. The CDR3 region is CAISEDRGYEQYV. CDR3 DNA sequence: TGTGCCATCAGTGAAGACAGGGGTTACGAGCAGTACGTC.

The chain carries TRBV30 and TRBJ1-3; maybe TRBD1 (5 bases). V was trimmed by 2 bases and J by 0 bases, leaving 8 bases between them. Germline assignment: CDR1 GTSNPN and CDR2 SVGIG (reference sequence). This CDR3 spans 14 amino acids. CDR3 bases: TGTGCCTGGAGTATTGACAGCTCTGGAAACACCATATATTTT. Protein product: CAWSIDSSGNTIYF.

The genes are TRBV15 and TRBJ2-7, with a tentative D call TRBD2 (6 bases). The germline gives CDR1 LNHNV, CDR2 YYDKDF (reference sequence). Trimming took off 0 bases at V and 3 bases at J, with 9 bases between the two ends. The CDR3 contains 14 residues. Here the CDR3 DNA reads TGTGCCACCAGCAGAGATTTGGGGGGCTACGAGCAGTACTTC. Protein sequence: CATSRDLGGYEQYF. The full variable domain, completed using reference TRBV15 and TRBJ2-7, is DAMVIQNPRYQVTQFGKPVTLSCSQTLNHNVMYWYQQKSSQAPKLLFHYYDKDFNNEADTPDNFQSRRPNTSFCFLDIRSPGLGDTAMYLCATSRDLGGYEQYFGPGTRLTVT.

This clone appeared a few times. The gene calls are TRBV5-1 and TRBJ2-7, with no clear D. Germline V gene sequence: CDR1 SGHRS, CDR2 YFSETQ. This CDR3 region has 15 residues. Trimming left V 0 bases short and J 5 bases short, with 15 bases between. CDR3 nucleotides: TGCGCCAGCAGCTTGGAAGGGTCCCTCCTAGACGAGCAGTACGTC. It specifies CASSLEGSLLDEQYV.

This rearrangement joins TRBV6-5 to TRBJ1-1, with D possibly being TRBD1 (6 bases). The CDR3 sequence is 12 residues long. Germline assignment: CDR1 MNHEY and CDR2 SVGAGI. Trimming removed 8 bases from V and 4 bases from J, with 11 bases in between. CDR3 sequence reads: CASRTQGTEAFF. CDR3 DNA: TGTGCCAGCCGTACACAGGGCACTGAAGCTTTCTTT.

The chain is built from TRBV28 and TRBJ1-1; D is unresolved. The germline V and J ends were trimmed by 5 bases and 6 bases, with 16 bases remaining between them. CDR3 length: 14 residues. Germline-derived CDR1 and CDR2 are MDHEN and SYDVKM. CDR3 protein: CASSVPGTVAEAFF. CDR3 sequence (DNA): TGTGCCAGCAGTGTTCCGGGAACGGTTGCTGAAGCTTTCTTT.

This clone was counted a few times. This rearrangement joins TRBV11-2 to TRBJ2-3; D unclear. V shed 4 bases and J shed 2 bases, with 13 bases lying between them. The V gene's germline CDR1 is SGHAT and CDR2 FQNNGV. The CDR3 contains 15 residues. CDR3 in amino acids: CASSSGHTDTDTQYF. The CDR3 DNA follows: TGTGCCAGCAGCTCTGGCCACACCGACACAGATACGCAGTATTTT. Using reference TRBV11-2 and TRBJ2-3 for the parts outside the CDR3, the full variable domain is EAGVAQSPRYKIIEKRQSVAFWCNPISGHATLYWYQQILGQGPKLLIQFQNNGVVDDSQLPKDRFSAERLKGVDSTLKIQPAKLEDSAVYLCASSSGHTDTDTQYFGPGTRLTVL.

The chain is built from TRBV11-2 and TRBJ2-1, with D hard to call. Trimming removed 1 base from V and 5 bases from J, with 9 bases in between. CDR3 length equals 14 residues. Germline loops: CDR1 SGHAT, CDR2 FQNNGV. CDR3 sequence reads: CASSLGTSHNEQFF. CDR3 sequence (DNA): TGTGCCAGCAGCTTAGGTACCAGTCACAATGAGCAGTTCTTC.

The V gene is TRBV19, the J gene TRBJ2-3; D tentatively reads TRBD1 or TRBD2 (6 bases each). V was cut by 3 bases and J by 4 bases, with 11 bases left in between. The CDR3 is 14 residues long. Looked up from germline, CDR1 is LNHDA and CDR2 is SQIVND (reference sequence). This CDR3 reads CASSIGGGADTQYF. In DNA, the CDR3 is TGTGCCAGTAGTATTGGAGGGGGAGCAGATACGCAGTATTTT.

The CDR3 region is CASRVAYGYTF. The CDR3, as DNA: TGTGCCAGCAGGGTTGCCTATGGCTACACCTTC. The rearrangement uses TRBV2 and TRBJ1-2; D not resolved. The V end was cut by 6 bases, the J end by 4 bases, with 6 bases between. The CDR3 consists of 11 residues. Per the germline V gene, CDR1 is SNHLY and CDR2 is FYNNEI. The variable domain in full, completed from reference TRBV2 and TRBJ1-2, reads EPEVTQTPSHQVTQMGQEVILRCVPISNHLYFYWYRQILGQKVEFLVSFYNNEISEKSEIFDDQFSVERPDGSNFTLKIRSTKLEDSAMYFCASRVAYGYTFGSGTRLTVV.

The chain couples TRBV7-9 to TRBJ1-5, with 10 nucleotides matching TRBD1. The CDR3 consists of 15 residues. Germline V lookup: CDR1 SEHNR, CDR2 FQNEAQ (reference sequence). After removal of 5 bases from V and 3 bases from J, the junction contained 4 bases not matched to a gene. CDR3 residues: CASSPGTGDNQPQHF. CDR3 bases: TGTGCCAGCAGCCCCGGGACAGGGGACAATCAGCCCCAGCATTTT.

The V and J genes are TRBV18 and TRBJ1-1; maybe TRBD1 (6 bases). The germline V gene encodes CDR1 KGHSH and CDR2 LQKENI. The CDR3 runs to 19 residues. Trimming cost V 1 base and J 0 bases, with 21 bases left between them. DNA of the CDR3: TGTGCCAGCTCACCACAGAGGGGGGCAGGGATCAACATGAACACTGAAGCTTTCTTT. Protein: CASSPQRGAGINMNTEAFF.

The chain recombines TRBV6-1 with TRBJ1-2; D might be TRBD1 (6 bases). V was pared by 1 base and J by 7 bases, with 10 bases between. The CDR3 runs 13 residues. Germline V gene sequence: CDR1 MNHNS, CDR2 SASEGT. The CDR3 protein is CASSEEVGGGYTF. DNA for the CDR3: TGTGCCAGCAGTGAAGAGGTAGGGGGTGGCTACACCTTC.

The chain combines TRBV5-1 with TRBJ2-5; D may match TRBD1 or TRBD2 (6 bases each). The CDR3 runs to 16 residues. The germline V gene encodes CDR1 SGHRS and CDR2 YFSETQ. The V gene lost 3 bases and the J gene lost 1 base, with 16 bases spanning the gap. CDR3 bases: TGCGCCAGCAGCTCCGGGGGCAGGGGAATCCAAGAGACCCAGTACTTC. It yields the protein CASSSGGRGIQETQYF.

The CDR3 nucleotides read TGTGCCTGGAGTGGGAAGAAAAGGCTAGCGGGGGACAATGAGCAGTTCTTC. This sequence encodes CAWSGKKRLAGDNEQFF. The rearrangement links TRBV30 to TRBJ2-1, with TRBD2 identical over 10 bases. Germline loops: CDR1 GTSNPN, CDR2 SVGIG (reference sequence). CDR3 length: 17 amino acids. The V gene end was trimmed by 1 base and the J gene end by 5 bases; junction bases not matched to a gene: 11.

The chain recombines TRBV7-9 with TRBJ2-1; 8 bases agree with TRBD2. Germline V gene data show CDR1 as SEHNR and CDR2 as FQNEAQ (reference sequence). The CDR3 covers 15 residues. V trimming: 3 bases; J trimming: 5 bases; junction bases outside the gene matches: 6. The CDR3 DNA sequence: TGTGCCAGCAGCTTTAGAGCGGGGGCCCACAATGAGCAGTTCTTC. It is translated as CASSFRAGAHNEQFF.

A single count supports this clone. The chain combines TRBV5-3 with TRBJ1-5; weak D call: TRBD1 (5 bases). TRBV5-3 counts as an open reading frame of uncertain function. Trimming cost V 0 bases and J 4 bases, with 8 bases left between them. The CDR3 is made up of 14 amino acids. Written as DNA, the CDR3 is TGTGCCAGAAGCTTGGCGGGGGGGAATCAGCCCCAGCATTTT. Translation: CARSLAGGNQPQHF.